The 17 T cell receptor beta chains in this list originate from one sample, sequenced in a study of response to subunit inactivated influenza vaccine. In TCRdb, the RT-PCR reads were re-called with MiXCR into one record per CDR3 protein. The repertoire holds about 500,000 distinct CDR3 sequences, with 15% to 20% as singletons. Material: CD4+ T cells sorted from PBMCs, obtained around 25 months after vaccination. These receptors came from a man aged 50 to 69 who received an inactivated influenza vaccine.

A remark on this clonotype: A junction boundary mismatches the germline segment, possibly from a read error. CDR3 loop: CAISLTGEKLFF. DNA for the CDR3: TGTGCCATCAGTTTGACAGGCGAAAAACTGTTTTTT. The chain is built from TRBV12-3 or TRBV12-4 and TRBJ1-4; maybe TRBD1 (6 bases). The CDR3 length is 12 residues.

The table lists this clonotype with a few counts. This chain uses TRBV10-3 with TRBJ1-5, with D unclear. Germline CDR1 reads ENHRY; CDR2 reads SYGVKD. V lost 4 bases, J lost 3 bases, and 10 bases lay in between. The CDR3 has 14 amino acids. The CDR3 loop is CAISVGRDNQPQHF. The CDR3 DNA reads TGTGCCATCAGTGTGGGCAGAGACAATCAGCCCCAGCATTTT.

The chain couples TRBV18 to TRBJ2-7, with 7 bases fitting TRBD1. V dropped 5 bases and J dropped 3; count of bases not matched to a gene: 10. The CDR3 loop spans 15 amino acids. The germline CDR1 and CDR2 sequences are KGHSH and LQKENI. CDR3: CASSSTGVGSYEQYF. The CDR3 DNA is TGTGCCAGCTCATCTACAGGGGTTGGGAGCTACGAGCAGTACTTC.

V is TRBV6-2 or TRBV6-3 and J is TRBJ1-2, with a possible D match to TRBD1 (6 bases). CDR3 length: 16 residues. V was trimmed by 0 bases and J by 6 bases, leaving 17 bases between them. CDR1 MNHEY and CDR2 SVGEGT come from the germline V gene. In DNA form, the CDR3 reads TGTGCCAGCAGTTACTCGAAGGGGGGCGCCCGGGATGGCTACACCTTC. It codes for CASSYSKGGARDGYTF.

The table lists this clonotype with a few counts. The genes are TRBV28 and TRBJ1-3, with TRBD1 matching 7 bases. The CDR3 totals 15 residues. The germline gives CDR1 MDHEN, CDR2 SYDVKM. With V trimmed by 7 bases and J by 1 base, 7 bases remained unmatched. This chain's CDR3 is CASNESGGSGNTIYF. DNA for the CDR3: TGTGCCAGCAACGAGTCAGGGGGTTCTGGAAACACCATATATTTT.

This clonotype occurred once. This chain connects TRBV20-1 to TRBJ2-3; 10 nucleotides match TRBD2. The germline gives CDR1 DFQATT, CDR2 SNEGSKA (reference sequence). CDR3 length: 15 residues. V lost 0 bases and J lost 3; bases outside the gene matches: 3. The CDR3 loop reads CSARDASGRTDTQYF. In nucleotides, the CDR3 is TGCAGTGCTAGAGATGCTAGCGGGAGAACAGATACGCAGTATTTT.

The chain employs TRBV6-1 and TRBJ2-3; TRBD2 matches 7 bases. Losses at the gene ends were 6 bases for V and 5 bases for J; bases not matched to a gene: 11. The V gene's germline CDR1 is MNHNS and CDR2 SASEGT. The CDR3 is made up of 15 amino acids. The DNA for the CDR3 is TGTGCCAGCAGGAGCGGGGCGGGAGCTCTAGATACGCAGTATTTT. Translated: CASRSGAGALDTQYF.

The CDR3 DNA is TGTGCCAGCGGCAATGACAGGGAGGGCATTCAGTACTTC. It translates to CASGNDREGIQYF. The chain employs TRBV5-5 and TRBJ2-4; D may be TRBD1 or TRBD2 (7 bases each). CDR1 and CDR2 from the germline V gene are SGHKS and YYEKEE (reference sequence). Trimming removed 7 bases from V and 9 bases from J, with 17 bases in between. The CDR3 runs 13 residues.

This chain connects TRBV12-3 or TRBV12-4 to TRBJ2-7; TRBD1 agrees at 9 bases. The CDR3 totals 15 residues. J gave up 4 bases and V 4 bases, and 8 bases lay outside the gene matches. CDR3 coding DNA: TGTGCCAGCAGTTCTCCGGGACAGGGAAAATACGAGCAGTACTTC. Amino acids: CASSSPGQGKYEQYF.

This clonotype has only a few counts. This rearrangement joins TRBV6-2 or TRBV6-3 to TRBJ1-1; 8 bases fit TRBD1. CDR1 is MNHEY, CDR2 SVGEGT, per germline. Trimming took 6 bases from V and 3 from J; bases not matched to a gene: 9. The CDR3 contains 15 residues. Here the CDR3 DNA reads TGTGCCAGCAGAGGGGAAGTACAGGGGGACACTGAAGCTTTCTTT. Translating it yields CASRGEVQGDTEAFF.

This clonotype has a count of ten or more. This chain joins TRBV6-5 and TRBJ2-1; D might be TRBD2 (5 bases). Germline V lookup: CDR1 MNHEY, CDR2 SVGAGI. V lost 2 bases, J lost 2 bases, and 16 bases lay in between. CDR3 length: 17 residues. Here the CDR3 DNA reads TGTGCCAGCAGTTACAAGTCCACTAGGGTCCCCTACAATGAGCAGTTCTTC. Protein product: CASSYKSTRVPYNEQFF.

The table lists this clonotype with many counts. The CDR3 is CASSPAGYEQYF. The DNA of the CDR3 is TGTGCCAGCTCACCCGCAGGCTACGAGCAGTACTTC. The rearrangement links TRBV18 to TRBJ2-7; D gene uncertain. The germline CDR1 and CDR2 sequences are KGHSH and LQKENI. The CDR3 extends over 12 amino acids. V shed 3 bases and J shed 3 bases, with 6 bases lying between them.

The J gene is TRBJ2-5, the V gene TRBV14; D possibly corresponds to TRBD2 (5 bases). The CDR3 has 15 amino acids. V was trimmed by 4 bases and J by 4 bases, leaving 16 bases between them. Germline assignment: CDR1 SGHDN and CDR2 FVKESK. CDR3 DNA: TGTGCCAGCAGCCCCCTATTCGGAGGTCGAGAGACCCAGTACTTC. The encoded protein is CASSPLFGGRETQYF.

The V gene is TRBV12-3 or TRBV12-4, the J gene TRBJ1-1; D uncertain. CDR3 length: 13 residues. Trimming shortened V by 6 bases and J by 1 base, and 9 bases separated the two germline ends. CDR3 nucleotides: TGTGCCAGCAGCAGGTCAGGGAACACTGAAGCTTTCTTT. It yields the protein CASSRSGNTEAFF.

This chain uses TRBV5-1 with TRBJ2-2; 10 nucleotides line up with TRBD1. Germline values: CDR1 SGHRS, CDR2 YFSETQ. J was trimmed by 3 bases and V by 4 bases; bases with no gene match: 6. The CDR3 is made up of 16 amino acids. The CDR3 here is CASSDGGQGYTGELFF. CDR3 in DNA: TGCGCCAGCAGCGATGGGGGACAGGGGTACACCGGGGAGCTGTTTTTT.

This clonotype was observed many times. This chain connects TRBV4-3 to TRBJ2-2; no reliable D call. Trimming left V 0 bases short and J 9 bases short, with 8 bases between. The germline V gene has CDR1 LGHNA and CDR2 YSLEER. The CDR3 is 13 amino acids. The CDR3 region is CASSQDRARELFF. CDR3 DNA sequence: TGCGCCAGCAGCCAAGACAGAGCCAGGGAGCTGTTTTTT.

This clonotype appeared a few times. The chain joins TRBV12-3 or TRBV12-4 to TRBJ1-4; D is unresolved. Between the trimmed V and J ends, which lost 2 bases and 10 bases, there was a span of 14 bases. The CDR3 totals 14 residues. The chain's CDR3 is CASSLRTVGGKLFF. As DNA, the CDR3 is TGTGCCAGCAGTTTAAGGACGGTCGGCGGAAAACTGTTTTTT.